Described below is a single T cell receptor (beta chain) sequence and its context. These data come from a study of blood T cell repertoires in COVID-19. Overall study: T cells, B-cell-depleted T cells, or PBMCs supplied cDNA or gDNA.

Deletions cut 6 bases from V and 3 bases from J, with 23 bases between. The CDR3 length is 17 residues. In germline, CDR1 is MDHEN, CDR2 SYDVKM. Authors' methods: Using reference gene primer amplification, nucleated cell counts were estimated. Libraries were prepared by immunoSEQ multiplex PCR; TCRdb keeps only in-frame clonotypes and omits some of them. The V and J calls and the clone size are those of that table, but D and trimming were determined from the DNA. The sample has a few hundred thousand clones; 89% are singletons. The genes are TRBV28 and TRBJ1-2; tentatively, D is TRBD1 (6 bases). What was sequenced was peripheral blood. This TCR derives from a woman between 55 and 75 years old with acute or convalescent COVID-19. The CDR3 nucleotides read TGTGCCAGCAGCTCAATGAGGGCGACAGGAGAACACTATGGCTACACCTTC. This translates into CASSSMRATGEHYGYTF.